This TCR beta chain was identified during a study of cytomegalovirus exposure and HLA in healthy donors. About the research overall: An analysis done earlier identified more than 90 million unique TCR beta sequences from approximately 200 million T cells.

The length of the CDR3 is 14 residues. Germline lookup yields CDR1 ENHRY and CDR2 SYGVKD. The V gene lost 3 bases and the J gene lost 3 bases, with 11 bases spanning the gap. Primers: 60 Vbeta forward and 13 Jbeta reverse. Using immunoSEQ multiplex PCR, the repertoire was profiled, and TCRdb retains in-frame clones only, with some absent. The data contain about 200,000 clones, about 76% of them singletons. Samples came from healthy bone marrow donors. Worth noting for this clone: Its antigen is currently unknown.

Findings and caveats of the study: TCR beta sequences reportedly predicted most subjects' HLA-A and HLA-B alleles accurately. What a later analysis reportedly showed was that an Asian-associated ancestry cluster had fewer N-insertions than the approximately 700-donor mean.

Material for sequencing was PBMCs. This receptor was identified in a male donor in good health and CMV-seropositive. The chain carries TRBV10-3 and TRBJ1-2; perhaps TRBD1 as D (5 bases). Written as DNA, the CDR3 is TGTGCCATCAGTGAACTACAGGCCCACTATGGCTACACCTTC. Its protein is CAISELQAHYGYTF.